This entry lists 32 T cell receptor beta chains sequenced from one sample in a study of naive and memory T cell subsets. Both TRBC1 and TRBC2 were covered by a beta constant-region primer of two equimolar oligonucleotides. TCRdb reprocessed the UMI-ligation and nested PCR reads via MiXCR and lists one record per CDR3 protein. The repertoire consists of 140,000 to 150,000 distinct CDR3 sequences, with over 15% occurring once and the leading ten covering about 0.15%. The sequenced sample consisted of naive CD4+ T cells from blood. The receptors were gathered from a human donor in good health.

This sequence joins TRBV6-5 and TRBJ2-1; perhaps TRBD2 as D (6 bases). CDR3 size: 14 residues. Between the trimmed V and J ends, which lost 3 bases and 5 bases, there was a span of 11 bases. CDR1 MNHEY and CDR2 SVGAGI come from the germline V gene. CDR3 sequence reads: CASSYGTPNNEQFF. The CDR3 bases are TGTGCCAGCAGTTATGGGACTCCAAACAATGAGCAGTTCTTC.

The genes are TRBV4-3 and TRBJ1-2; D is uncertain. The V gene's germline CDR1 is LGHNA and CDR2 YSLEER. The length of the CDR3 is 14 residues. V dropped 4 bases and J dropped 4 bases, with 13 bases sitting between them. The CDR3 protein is CASSRDALSYGYTF. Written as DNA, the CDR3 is TGCGCCAGCAGCCGAGACGCGCTTTCCTATGGCTACACCTTC.

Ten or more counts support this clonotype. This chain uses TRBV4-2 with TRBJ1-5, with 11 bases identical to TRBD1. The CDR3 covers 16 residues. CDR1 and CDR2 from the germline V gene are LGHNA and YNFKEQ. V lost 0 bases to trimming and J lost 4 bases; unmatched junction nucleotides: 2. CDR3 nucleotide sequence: TGTGCCAGCAGCCAAGATCGGGACAGGGGGAATCAGCCCCAGCATTTT. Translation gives CASSQDRDRGNQPQHF.

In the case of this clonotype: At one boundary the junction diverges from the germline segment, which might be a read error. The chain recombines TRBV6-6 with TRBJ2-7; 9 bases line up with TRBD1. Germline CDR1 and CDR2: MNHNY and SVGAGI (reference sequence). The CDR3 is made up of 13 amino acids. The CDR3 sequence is CASSYGTGNVGHF. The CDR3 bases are TGTGCCAGCAGTTACGGGACAGGGAACGTCGGGCACTTC.

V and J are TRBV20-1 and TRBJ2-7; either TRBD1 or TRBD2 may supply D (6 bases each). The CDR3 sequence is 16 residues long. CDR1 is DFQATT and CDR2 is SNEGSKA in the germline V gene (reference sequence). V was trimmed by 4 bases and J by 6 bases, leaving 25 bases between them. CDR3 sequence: CSAKGGFSDSFGEQYF. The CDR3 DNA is TGCAGTGCTAAAGGGGGGTTTTCAGACTCCTTTGGCGAGCAGTACTTC.

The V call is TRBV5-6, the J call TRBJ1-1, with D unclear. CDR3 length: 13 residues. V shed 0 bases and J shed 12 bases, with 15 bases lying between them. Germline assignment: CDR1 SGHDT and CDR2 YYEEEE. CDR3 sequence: CASSLVRAVTTFF. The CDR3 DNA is TGTGCCAGCAGCTTGGTTCGGGCGGTCACGACTTTCTTT.

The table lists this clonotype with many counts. CDR3 sequence: CATSRDPTGSSYEQYF. Here the CDR3 DNA reads TGTGCCACCAGCAGAGATCCGACAGGTTCGTCCTACGAGCAGTACTTC. V gene TRBV15 combines with J gene TRBJ2-7; D possibly corresponds to TRBD1 (6 bases). The V gene lost 0 bases and the J gene lost 1 base, with 13 bases spanning the gap. The CDR3 totals 16 residues. Germline assignment: CDR1 LNHNV and CDR2 YYDKDF (reference sequence).

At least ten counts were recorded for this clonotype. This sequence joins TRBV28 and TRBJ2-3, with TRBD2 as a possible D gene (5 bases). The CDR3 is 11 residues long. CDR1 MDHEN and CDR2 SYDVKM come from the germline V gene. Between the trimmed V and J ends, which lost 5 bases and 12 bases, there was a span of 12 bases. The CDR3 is CASSQAAVQYF. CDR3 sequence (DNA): TGTGCCAGCAGTCAAGCGGCGGTTCAGTATTTT.

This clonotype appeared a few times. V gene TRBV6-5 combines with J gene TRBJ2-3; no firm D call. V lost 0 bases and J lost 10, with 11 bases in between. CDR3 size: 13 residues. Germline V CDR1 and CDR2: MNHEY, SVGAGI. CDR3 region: CASSYSTRHPQYF. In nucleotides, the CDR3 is TGTGCCAGCAGTTACTCGACACGGCATCCGCAGTATTTT.

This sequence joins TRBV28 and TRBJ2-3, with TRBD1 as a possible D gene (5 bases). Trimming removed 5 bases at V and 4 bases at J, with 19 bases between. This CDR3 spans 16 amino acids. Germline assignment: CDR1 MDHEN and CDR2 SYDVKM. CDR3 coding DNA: TGTGCCAGCAGTCTATCAGGGTTTCGGTTGCCAGATACGCAGTATTTT. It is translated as CASSLSGFRLPDTQYF. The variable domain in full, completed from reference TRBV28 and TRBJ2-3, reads DVKVTQSSRYLVKRTGEKVFLECVQDMDHENMFWYRQDPGLGLRLIYFSYDVKMKEKGDIPEGYSVSREKKERFSLILESASTNQTSMYLCASSLSGFRLPDTQYFGPGTRLTVL.

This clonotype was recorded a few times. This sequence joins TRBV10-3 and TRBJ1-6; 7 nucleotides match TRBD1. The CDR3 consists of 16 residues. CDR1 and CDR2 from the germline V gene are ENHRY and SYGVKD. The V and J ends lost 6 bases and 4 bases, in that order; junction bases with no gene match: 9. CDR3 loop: CAIRAATGQYNSPLHF. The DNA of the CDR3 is TGTGCCATCAGGGCGGCCACGGGACAGTATAATTCACCCCTCCACTTT.

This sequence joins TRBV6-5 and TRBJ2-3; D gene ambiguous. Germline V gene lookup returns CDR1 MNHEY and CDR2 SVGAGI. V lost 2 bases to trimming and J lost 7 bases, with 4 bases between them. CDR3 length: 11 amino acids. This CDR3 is CASSYEHTQYF. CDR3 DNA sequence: TGTGCCAGCAGTTACGAGCATACGCAGTATTTT.

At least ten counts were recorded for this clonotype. The CDR3: CASRPKQILRPTDTQYF. The CDR3 DNA reads as TGTGCCAGCAGACCCAAACAGATCCTCCGCCCCACAGATACGCAGTATTTT. V and J are TRBV6-5 and TRBJ2-3; no firm D call. The V gene's germline CDR1 is MNHEY and CDR2 SVGAGI. The CDR3 runs to 17 residues. The V end was cut by 6 bases, the J end by 2 bases, with 21 bases between.

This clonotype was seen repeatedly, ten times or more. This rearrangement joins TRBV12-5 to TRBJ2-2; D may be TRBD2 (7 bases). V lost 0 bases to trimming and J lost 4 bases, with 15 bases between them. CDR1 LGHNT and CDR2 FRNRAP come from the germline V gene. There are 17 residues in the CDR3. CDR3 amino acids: CASGLVLGGAPTGELFF. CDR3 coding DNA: TGTGCTAGTGGTTTGGTACTTGGGGGGGCGCCCACCGGGGAGCTGTTTTTT. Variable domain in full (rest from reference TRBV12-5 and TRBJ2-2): DARVTQTPRHKVTEMGQEVTMRCQPILGHNTVFWYRQTMMQGLELLAYFRNRAPLDDSGMPKDRFSAEMPDATLATLKIQPSEPRDSAVYFCASGLVLGGAPTGELFFGEGSRLTVL.

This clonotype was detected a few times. In DNA form, the CDR3 reads TGTGCCACCAGTGTGACGTCGGGGAACGGGCAGCCCCAGCATTTT. Residues: CATSVTSGNGQPQHF. The chain uses TRBV24-1 and TRBJ1-5; D uncertain. This CDR3 contains 15 residues. Looked up from germline, CDR1 is KGHDR and CDR2 is SFDVKD. Trimming stripped 5 bases from V and 7 bases from J, with 17 bases between.

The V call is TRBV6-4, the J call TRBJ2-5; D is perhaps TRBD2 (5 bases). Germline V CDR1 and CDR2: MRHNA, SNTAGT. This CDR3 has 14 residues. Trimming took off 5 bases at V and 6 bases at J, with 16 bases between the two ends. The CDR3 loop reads CASSTGLGSKTQYF. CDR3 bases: TGTGCCAGCAGTACGGGCCTAGGGAGCAAGACCCAGTACTTC.

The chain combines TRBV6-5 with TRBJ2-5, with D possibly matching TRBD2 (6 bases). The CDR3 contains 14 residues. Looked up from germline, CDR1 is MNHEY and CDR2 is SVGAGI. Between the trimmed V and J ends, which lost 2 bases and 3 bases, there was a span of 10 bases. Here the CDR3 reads CASSYVTGEETQYF. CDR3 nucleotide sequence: TGTGCCAGCAGTTACGTTACGGGGGAAGAGACCCAGTACTTC.

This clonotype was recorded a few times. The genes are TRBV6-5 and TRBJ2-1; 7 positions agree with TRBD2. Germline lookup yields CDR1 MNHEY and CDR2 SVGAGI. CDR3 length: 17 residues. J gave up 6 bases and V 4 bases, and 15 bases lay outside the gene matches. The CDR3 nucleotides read TGTGCCAGCAGTTCCTCTAGCGGCCTCCCGAGGGGCAATGAGCAGTTCTTC. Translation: CASSSSSGLPRGNEQFF.

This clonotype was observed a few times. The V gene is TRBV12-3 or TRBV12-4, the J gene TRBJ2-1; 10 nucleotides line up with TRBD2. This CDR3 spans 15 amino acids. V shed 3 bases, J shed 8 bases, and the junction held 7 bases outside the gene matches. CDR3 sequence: CASSFSSGRADEQFF. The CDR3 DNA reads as TGTGCCAGCAGTTTTTCTAGCGGGAGAGCGGATGAGCAGTTCTTC.

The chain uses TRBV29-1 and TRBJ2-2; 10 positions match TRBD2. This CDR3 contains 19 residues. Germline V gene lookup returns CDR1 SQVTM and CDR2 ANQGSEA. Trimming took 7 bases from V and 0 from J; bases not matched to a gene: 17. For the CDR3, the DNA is TGCAGCGCTGGGGGGCCAGCGGGAGGGCCGTTCGCGAACACCGGGGAGCTGTTTTTT. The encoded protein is CSAGGPAGGPFANTGELFF.

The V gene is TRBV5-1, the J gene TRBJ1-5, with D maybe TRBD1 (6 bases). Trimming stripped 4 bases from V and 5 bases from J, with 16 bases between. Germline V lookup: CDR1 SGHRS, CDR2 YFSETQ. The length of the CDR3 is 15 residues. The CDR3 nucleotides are TGCGCCAGCAGCGTAGCCACAGGGTCGGATCAGCCCCAGCATTTT. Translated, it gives CASSVATGSDQPQHF.

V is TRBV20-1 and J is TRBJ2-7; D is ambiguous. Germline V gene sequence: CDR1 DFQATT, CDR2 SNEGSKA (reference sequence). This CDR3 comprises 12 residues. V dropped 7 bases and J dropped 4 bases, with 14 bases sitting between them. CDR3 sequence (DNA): TGCAGTGTTCGGCGGCAAACATACGAGCAGTACTTC. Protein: CSVRRQTYEQYF.

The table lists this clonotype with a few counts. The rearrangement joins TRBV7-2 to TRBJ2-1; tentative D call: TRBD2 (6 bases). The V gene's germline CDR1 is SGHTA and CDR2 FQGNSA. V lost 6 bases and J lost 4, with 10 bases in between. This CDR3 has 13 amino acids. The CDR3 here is CASRGTGYNEQFF. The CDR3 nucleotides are TGTGCCAGCAGAGGGACTGGTTACAATGAGCAGTTCTTC.

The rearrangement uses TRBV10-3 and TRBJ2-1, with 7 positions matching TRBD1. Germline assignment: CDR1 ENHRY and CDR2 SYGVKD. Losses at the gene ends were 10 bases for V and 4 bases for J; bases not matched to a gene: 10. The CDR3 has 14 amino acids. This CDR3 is CATVQGLAYNEQFF. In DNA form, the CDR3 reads TGTGCCACCGTACAGGGGTTAGCATACAATGAGCAGTTCTTC.

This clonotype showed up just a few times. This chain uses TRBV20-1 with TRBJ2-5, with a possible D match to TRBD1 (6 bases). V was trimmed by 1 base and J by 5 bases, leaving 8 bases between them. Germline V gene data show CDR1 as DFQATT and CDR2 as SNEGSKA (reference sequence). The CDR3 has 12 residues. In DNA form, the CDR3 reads TGCAGTGCTAGAGTTAGGGGGGAGACCCAGTACTTC. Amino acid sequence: CSARVRGETQYF.

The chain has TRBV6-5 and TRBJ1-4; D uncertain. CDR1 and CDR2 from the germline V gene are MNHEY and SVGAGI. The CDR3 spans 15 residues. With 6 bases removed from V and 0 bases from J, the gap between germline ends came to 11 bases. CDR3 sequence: CASRLGRTTNEKLFF. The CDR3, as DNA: TGTGCCAGCAGACTGGGCAGGACAACTAATGAAAAACTGTTTTTT.

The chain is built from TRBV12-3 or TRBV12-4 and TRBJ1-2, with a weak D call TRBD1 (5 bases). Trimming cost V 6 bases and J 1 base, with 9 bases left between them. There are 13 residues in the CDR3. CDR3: CASSSRVNYGYTF. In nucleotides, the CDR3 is TGTGCCAGCAGCTCCAGGGTTAACTATGGCTACACCTTC.

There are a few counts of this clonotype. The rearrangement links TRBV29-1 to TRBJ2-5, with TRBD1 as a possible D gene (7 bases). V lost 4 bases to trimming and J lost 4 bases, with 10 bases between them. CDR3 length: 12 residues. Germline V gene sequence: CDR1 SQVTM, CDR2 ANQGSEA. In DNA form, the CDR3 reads TGCAGCGTTGGGAGGGGGCTAGAGACCCAGTACTTC. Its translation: CSVGRGLETQYF.

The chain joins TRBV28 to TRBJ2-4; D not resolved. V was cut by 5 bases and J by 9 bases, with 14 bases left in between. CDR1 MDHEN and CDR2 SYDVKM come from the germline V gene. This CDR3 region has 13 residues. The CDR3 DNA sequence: TGTGCCAGCAGTCCTGACGGCTCGAGCATTCAGTACTTC. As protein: CASSPDGSSIQYF.

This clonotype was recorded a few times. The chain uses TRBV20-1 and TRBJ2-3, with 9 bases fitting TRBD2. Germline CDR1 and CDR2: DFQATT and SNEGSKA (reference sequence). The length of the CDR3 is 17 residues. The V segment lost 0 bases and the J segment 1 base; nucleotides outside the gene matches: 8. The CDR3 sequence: CSARDPWAGGRTDTQYF. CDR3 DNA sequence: TGCAGTGCTAGAGATCCCTGGGCGGGAGGGCGCACAGATACGCAGTATTTT.

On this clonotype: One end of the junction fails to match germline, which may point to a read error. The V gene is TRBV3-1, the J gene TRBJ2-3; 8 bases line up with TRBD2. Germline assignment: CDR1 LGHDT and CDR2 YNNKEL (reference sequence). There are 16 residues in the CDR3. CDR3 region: CASSQADFGRAGATDF. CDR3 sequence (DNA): TGTGCCAGCAGCCAAGCAGATTTTGGTCGAGCGGGAGCAACGGATTTT.

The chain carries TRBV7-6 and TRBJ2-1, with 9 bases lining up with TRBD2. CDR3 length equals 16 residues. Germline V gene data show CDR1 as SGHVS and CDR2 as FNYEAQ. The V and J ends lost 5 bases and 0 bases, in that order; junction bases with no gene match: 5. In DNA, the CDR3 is TGTGCCAGCAGCAGTAGCGGGGGCAGCTCCTACAATGAGCAGTTCTTC. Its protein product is CASSSSGGSSYNEQFF.